The sequence of this TCR beta chain was determined in a study of multiple sclerosis patients with progressive multifocal leukoencephalopathy. This clone occurred a few times. As yet, its antigen is unknown. CDR1 is SGHTA, CDR2 FQGNSA, per germline. This CDR3 is 16 amino acids long. Trimming took 4 bases from V and 3 from J; bases not matched to a gene: 7. Clones were sequenced by immunoSEQ multiplex PCR, and TCRdb holds only the in-frame ones, with some missing. The data show 25,000 to 35,000 clones, about 90% seen once. The time point was: time of PML onset. PML in natalizumab-treated patients developed after between about 16 and 56 months of natalizumab therapy. Study findings and constraints: At PML onset, no shared TRBV or TRBJ gene usage was seen. Before and during natalizumab, the clones expanded at PML already existed.

The chain joins TRBV7-2 to TRBJ2-1; 9 bases fit TRBD2. The sequence was collected from a human donor with progressive multifocal leukoencephalopathy. The material was PBMCs, obtained from a patient treated with natalizumab. CDR3 loop: CASSSGSGRLYNEQFF. CDR3 in DNA: TGTGCCAGCAGCTCCGGTAGCGGGAGACTCTACAATGAGCAGTTCTTC.